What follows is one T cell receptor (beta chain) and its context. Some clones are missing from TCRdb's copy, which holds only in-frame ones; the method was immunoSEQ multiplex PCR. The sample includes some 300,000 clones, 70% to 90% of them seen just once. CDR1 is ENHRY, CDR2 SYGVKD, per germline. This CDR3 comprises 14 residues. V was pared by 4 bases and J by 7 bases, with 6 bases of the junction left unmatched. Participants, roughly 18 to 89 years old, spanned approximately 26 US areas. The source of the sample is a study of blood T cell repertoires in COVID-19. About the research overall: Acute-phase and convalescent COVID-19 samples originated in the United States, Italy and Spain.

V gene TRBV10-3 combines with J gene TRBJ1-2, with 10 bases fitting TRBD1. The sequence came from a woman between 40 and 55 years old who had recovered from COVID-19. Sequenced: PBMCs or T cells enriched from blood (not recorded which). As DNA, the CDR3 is TGTGCCATCAGTGCTTCGGGACAGGGGATTGGCTACACCTTC. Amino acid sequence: CAISASGQGIGYTF.